This record covers a single TCR beta chain. As yet, its antigen is unknown. This record comes from a study of CD8+ T cells in alopecia areata. Overall study results and limits: Possibly because of HLA-related factors, TCR sharing was less clear across patients than in mice.

It was cDNA, reverse transcribed from extracted RNA, that served as the sequencing template. The method was immunoSEQ multiplex PCR; TCRdb's version includes in-frame clones alone and lacks a portion of them. The sample lists 110,000 to 150,000 clones, about two thirds occurring once. CDR1 and CDR2 from the germline V gene are SQVTM and ANQGSEA. The V end lost 1 base, the J end lost 0 bases, and 13 bases lay between the germline ends. The CDR3 is 16 residues long. Sequencing was performed on CD8+ T cells sorted from blood. The receptor was derived from a human donor in good health. The J gene is TRBJ2-1, the V gene TRBV29-1; TRBD1 is a possible D gene (5 bases). The CDR3 DNA sequence: TGCAGCGTTGAAGTTAGGGGCAGAAGCTCCTACAATGAGCAGTTCTTC. Translation gives CSVEVRGRSSYNEQFF.